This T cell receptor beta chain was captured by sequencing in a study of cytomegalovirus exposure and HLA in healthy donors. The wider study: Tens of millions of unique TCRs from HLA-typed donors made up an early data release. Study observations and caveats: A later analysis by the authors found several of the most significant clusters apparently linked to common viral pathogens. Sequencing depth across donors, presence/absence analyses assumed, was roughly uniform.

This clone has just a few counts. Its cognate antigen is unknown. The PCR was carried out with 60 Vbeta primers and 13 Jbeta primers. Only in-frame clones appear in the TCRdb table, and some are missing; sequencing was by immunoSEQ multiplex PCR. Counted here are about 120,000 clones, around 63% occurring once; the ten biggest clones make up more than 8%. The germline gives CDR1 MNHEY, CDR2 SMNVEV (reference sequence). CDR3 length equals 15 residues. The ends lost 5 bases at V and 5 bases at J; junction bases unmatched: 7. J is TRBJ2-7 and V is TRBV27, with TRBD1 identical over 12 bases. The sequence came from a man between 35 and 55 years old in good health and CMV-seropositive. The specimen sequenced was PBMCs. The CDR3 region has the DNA TGTGCCAGCAGTCGTAAAGGGACAGGGGGCGACGAGCAGTACTTC. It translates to CASSRKGTGGDEQYF.